Below, one T cell receptor beta chain is given with its context. What antigen it recognizes has not been identified. One base away there is no much larger clone; base qualities are not given. Separate from the roughly 650-subject first cohort, the validation cohort of 95 to 150 subjects was the group to which the donors belonged. These data belong to a study of cytomegalovirus exposure and HLA in healthy donors listed by TCRdb under 2017. For the wider study: According to a later analysis, one platform produced both the roughly 130 validation repertoires and the 666 repertoires of the first cohort. The aim of the study was to test whether cataloging public T cell receptors could identify signatures of past pathogen exposure. In addition to the first cohort of around 670 subjects, a separate validation cohort of 120 different subjects was used. The study combined high-throughput TCR immunosequencing, statistical association of individual TCRs with disease status, and machine learning to predict cytomegalovirus infection status.

Per the germline V gene (reference sequence), SEHNR is the CDR1 and FQNEAQ is the CDR2. Clipping removes 3 bases from V and 4 bases from J, with 6 as the unmatched junction base count. The CDR3 runs 15 residues from the cysteine to the phenylalanine. CDR3 DNA only is kept here, 45 bases in frame from base 1. Receptors were amplified or captured by the immunoSEQ multiplex PCR assay. In the authors' own workflow: A statistical classification framework was developed to diagnose cytomegalovirus status using the catalog of TCR beta chain sequences. TCRdb provides this immuneACCESS table in a form limited to in-frame rearrangements. Some clones are lacking; in checked studies, under half of them reflect an unresolved V gene, and why the rest are absent is not known. That table gives V, J and clone size, and the DNA gave D and trimming. The sample table holds 150,000 to 200,000 clones, of which roughly nine tenths were seen once. The ten largest clones add up to around 2.7% of the sample.

Study-wide findings and limitations: The study gave a list of 150 to 200 TCR beta chains associated with cytomegalovirus. A few of the identified cytomegalovirus-associated TCR beta chains were confirmed in vitro to be specific for cytomegalovirus antigens. The authors suggested that the approach could potentially be generalized to other disease states and immunological phenotypes. Most TCR sequences were observed very rarely across donors, whereas some public TCRs were present in many individuals. In both the original and validation cohorts, the classifier was reported to diagnose cytomegalovirus status with high specificity and sensitivity. All 120 or so repertoires were used to score co-occurrence in the validation cohort in a later analysis, because that analysis had no HLA typing for the cohort. In a later analysis, TCRs clustered in the first cohort were found to also tend to co-occur in the 110 or so validation repertoires, with 85% to 95% of cluster scores above 0.

The sequenced sample was PBMCs. The chain links TRBV7-9 with TRBJ2-4; the central 7 bases match TRBD1. The sequence was obtained from a woman aged 18 to 35 in good health and CMV-seropositive. The CDR3 here reads CASSFSGQLKNIQYF. The bases read TGTGCCAGCAGCTTCTCGGGACAGCTAAAAAACATTCAGTACTTC.